Below, one T cell receptor beta chain is given with its context. This record belongs to a study of identifying expanded T cells in peripheral blood. Germline-derived CDR1 and CDR2 are LGHNA and YSLEER. Deletions cut 1 base from V and 1 base from J, with 16 bases between. The CDR3 is made up of 18 amino acids. Some clones are missing from TCRdb's copy, which holds only in-frame ones; the method was immunoSEQ multiplex PCR. Of approximately 100,000 clones in the sample, approximately 90% were seen once. The TCR was taken from a person between 18 and 75 years old in good health. The sequenced material came from blood. The chain is built from TRBV4-3 and TRBJ2-2; a weak D match, TRBD1 (7 bases). CDR3 region: CASSQAGYRGLNTGELFF. The CDR3 DNA reads as TGCGCCAGCAGCCAAGCCGGTTACAGGGGACTGAACACCGGGGAGCTGTTTTTT.